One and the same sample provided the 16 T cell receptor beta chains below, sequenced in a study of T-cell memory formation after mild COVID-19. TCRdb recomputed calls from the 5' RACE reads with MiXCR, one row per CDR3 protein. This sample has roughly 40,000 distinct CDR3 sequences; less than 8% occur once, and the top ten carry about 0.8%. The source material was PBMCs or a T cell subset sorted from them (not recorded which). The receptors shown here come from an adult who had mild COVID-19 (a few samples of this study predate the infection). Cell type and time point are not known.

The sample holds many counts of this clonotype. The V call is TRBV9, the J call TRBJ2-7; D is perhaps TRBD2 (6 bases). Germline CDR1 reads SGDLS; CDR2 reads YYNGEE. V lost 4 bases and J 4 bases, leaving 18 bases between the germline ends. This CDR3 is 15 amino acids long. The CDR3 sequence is CASSRLGGAGYEQYF. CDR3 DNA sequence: TGTGCCAGCAGCCGACTTGGGGGAGCGGGTTACGAGCAGTACTTC. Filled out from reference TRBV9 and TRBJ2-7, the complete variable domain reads DSGVTQTPKHLITATGQRVTLRCSPRSGDLSVYWYQQSLDQGLQFLIQYYNGEERAKGNILERFSAQQFPDLHSELNLSSLELGDSALYFCASSRLGGAGYEQYFGPGTRLTVT.

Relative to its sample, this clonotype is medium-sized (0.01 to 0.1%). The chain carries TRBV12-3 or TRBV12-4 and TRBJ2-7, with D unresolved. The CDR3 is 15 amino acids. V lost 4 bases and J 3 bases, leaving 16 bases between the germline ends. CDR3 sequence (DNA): TGTGCCAGCAGTTCCACTACCCCGGTCCGCTACGAGCAGTACTTC. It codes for CASSSTTPVRYEQYF.

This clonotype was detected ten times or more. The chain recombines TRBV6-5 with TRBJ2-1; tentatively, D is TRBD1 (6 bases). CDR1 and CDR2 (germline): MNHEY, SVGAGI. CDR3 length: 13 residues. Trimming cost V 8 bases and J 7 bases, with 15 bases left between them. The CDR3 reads CASGRTDSNEQFF. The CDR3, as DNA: TGTGCCAGCGGAAGGACAGACTCAAATGAGCAGTTCTTC.

CDR3 DNA sequence: TGTGCCAGCAGTTTGACCGTGGGCTCTGGAAACACCATATATTTT. Translated: CASSLTVGSGNTIYF. The chain uses TRBV12-3 or TRBV12-4 and TRBJ1-3; D is unclear. V lost 3 bases and J 0 bases, leaving 9 bases between the germline ends. The CDR3 has 15 residues.

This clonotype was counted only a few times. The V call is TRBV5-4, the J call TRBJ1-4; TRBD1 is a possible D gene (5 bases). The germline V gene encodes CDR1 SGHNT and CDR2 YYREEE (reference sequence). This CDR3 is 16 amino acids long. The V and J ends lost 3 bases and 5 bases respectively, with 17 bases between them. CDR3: CASSSAPAGTNEKLFF. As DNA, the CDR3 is TGTGCCAGCAGCTCGGCCCCGGCAGGGACGAATGAAAAACTGTTTTTT.

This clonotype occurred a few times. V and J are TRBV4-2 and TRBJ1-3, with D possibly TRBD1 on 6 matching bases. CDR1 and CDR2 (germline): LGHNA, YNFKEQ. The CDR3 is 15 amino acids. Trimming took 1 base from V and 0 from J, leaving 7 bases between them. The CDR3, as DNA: TGTGCCAGCAGCCAAGTACAGGGCTCTGGAAACACCATATATTTT. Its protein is CASSQVQGSGNTIYF.

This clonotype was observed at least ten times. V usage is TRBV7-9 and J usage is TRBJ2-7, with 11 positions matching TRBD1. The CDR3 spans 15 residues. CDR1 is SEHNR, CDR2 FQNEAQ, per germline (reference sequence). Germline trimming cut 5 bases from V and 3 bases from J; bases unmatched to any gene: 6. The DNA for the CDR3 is TGTGCCAGCAGCCCCGGGACAGGGGGAGGCTACGAGCAGTACTTC. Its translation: CASSPGTGGGYEQYF. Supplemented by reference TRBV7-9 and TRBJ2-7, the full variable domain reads DTGVSQNPRHKITKRGQNVTFRCDPISEHNRLYWYRQTLGQGPEFLTYFQNEAQLEKSRLLSDRFSAERPKGSFSTLEIQRTEQGDSAMYLCASSPGTGGGYEQYFGPGTRLTVT.

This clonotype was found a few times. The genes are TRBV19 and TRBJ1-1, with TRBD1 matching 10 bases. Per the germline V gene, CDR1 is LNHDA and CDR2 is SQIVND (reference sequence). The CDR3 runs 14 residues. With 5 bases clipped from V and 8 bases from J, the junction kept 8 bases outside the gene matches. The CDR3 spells CASSLRDRGSEAFF. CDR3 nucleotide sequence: TGTGCCAGTAGTCTACGGGACAGGGGTTCGGAAGCTTTCTTT.

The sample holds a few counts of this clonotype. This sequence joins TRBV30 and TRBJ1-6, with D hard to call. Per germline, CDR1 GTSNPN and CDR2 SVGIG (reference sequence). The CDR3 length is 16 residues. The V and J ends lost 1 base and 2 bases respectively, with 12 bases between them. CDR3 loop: CAWSASSNPYNSPLHF. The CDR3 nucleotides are TGTGCCTGGAGTGCCAGCAGCAACCCCTATAATTCACCCCTCCACTTT.

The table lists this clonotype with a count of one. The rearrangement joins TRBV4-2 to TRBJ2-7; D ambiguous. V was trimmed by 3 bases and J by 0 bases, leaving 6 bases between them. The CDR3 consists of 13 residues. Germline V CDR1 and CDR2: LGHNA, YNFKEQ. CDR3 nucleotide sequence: TGTGCCAGCAGCCAGAGCAGCTCCTACGAGCAGTACTTC. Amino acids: CASSQSSSYEQYF.

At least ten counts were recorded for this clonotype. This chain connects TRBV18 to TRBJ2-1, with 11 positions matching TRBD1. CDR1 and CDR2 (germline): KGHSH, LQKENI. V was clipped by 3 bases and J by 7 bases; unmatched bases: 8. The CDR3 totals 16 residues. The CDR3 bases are TGTGCCAGCTCACCGGCCGGACAGGGGGCGTTTAATGAGCAGTTCTTC. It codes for CASSPAGQGAFNEQFF.

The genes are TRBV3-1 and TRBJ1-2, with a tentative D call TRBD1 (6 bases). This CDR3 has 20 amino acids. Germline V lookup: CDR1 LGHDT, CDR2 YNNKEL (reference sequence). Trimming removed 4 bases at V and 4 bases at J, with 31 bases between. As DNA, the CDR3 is TGTGCCAGCAGCCCCAGCGGGGTGACCAGGGGCCTCTCGGGAGTCTATGGCTACACCTTC. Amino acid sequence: CASSPSGVTRGLSGVYGYTF. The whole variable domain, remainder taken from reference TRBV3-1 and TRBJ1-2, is DTAVSQTPKYLVTQMGNDKSIKCEQNLGHDTMYWYKQDSKKFLKIMFSYNNKELIINETVPNRFSPKSPDKAHLNLHINSLELGDSAVYFCASSPSGVTRGLSGVYGYTFGSGTRLTVV.

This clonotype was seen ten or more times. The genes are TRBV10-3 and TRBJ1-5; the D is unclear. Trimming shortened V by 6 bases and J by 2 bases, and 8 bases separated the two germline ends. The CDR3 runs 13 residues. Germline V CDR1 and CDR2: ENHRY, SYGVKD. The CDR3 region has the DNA TGTGCCATCAGCGAGGGCGGCAATCAGCCCCAGCATTTT. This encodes CAISEGGNQPQHF.

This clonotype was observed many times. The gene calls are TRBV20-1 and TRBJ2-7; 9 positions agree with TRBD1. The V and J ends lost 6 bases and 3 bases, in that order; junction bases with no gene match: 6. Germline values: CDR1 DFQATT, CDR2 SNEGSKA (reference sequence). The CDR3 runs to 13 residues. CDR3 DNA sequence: TGCAGTGCCGAGAGGACAGGGGTCTACGAGCAGTACTTC. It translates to CSAERTGVYEQYF.

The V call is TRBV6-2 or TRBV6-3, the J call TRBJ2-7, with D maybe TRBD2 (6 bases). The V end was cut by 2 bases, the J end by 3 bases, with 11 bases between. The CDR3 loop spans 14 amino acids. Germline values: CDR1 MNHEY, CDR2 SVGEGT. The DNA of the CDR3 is TGTGCCAGCAGTTACCGGGGGTCTGTCTACGAGCAGTACTTC. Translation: CASSYRGSVYEQYF.

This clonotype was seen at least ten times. This CDR3 is CASSSTSGYEQYF. For the CDR3, the DNA is TGTGCCAGCAGCTCGACTAGCGGCTACGAGCAGTACTTC. The rearrangement joins TRBV7-2 to TRBJ2-7, with 9 nucleotides matching TRBD2. The CDR3 loop spans 13 amino acids. V lost 4 bases, J lost 3 bases, and 1 base stayed unmatched. Germline V CDR1 and CDR2: SGHTA, FQGNSA.